What follows describes a single TCR beta chain. Its antigen is unknown. Base qualities are not at hand, and no much larger clone is one base apart. In total, over 600 healthy bone marrow donors made up the cohort. All cohort members were sampled while nominally healthy, although unrecorded immune exposures were likely present. The donor tested CMV seropositive and was one of the 289 seropositive cohort members. A peripheral blood sample was collected from each donor, and TCR beta sequencing was performed on peripheral blood mononuclear cells. The Qiagen DNeasy Blood Extraction Kit was used to extract genomic DNA from the blood cell samples. Library prep was done by the immunoSEQ multiplex PCR assay. The multiplex PCR relied on a mix of 60 forward primers for TCR Vbeta segments and 13 reverse primers for TCR Jbeta segments. The CDR3 region of rearranged TCR beta genes was amplified from genomic DNA by a multiplex PCR assay. The Illumina HiSeq System was used to sequence the amplified TCR beta libraries as 87-base-pair reads. Processing in the source paper ran as follows. In a later analysis, tens of millions of unique TCR beta chains were counted across the 500 to 850 repertoires, and approximately 9.9 million of these chains were shared by at least two donors. To remove PCR and sequencing errors, raw reads were error-corrected and collapsed into unique sequences using a nearest-neighbor algorithm that merged closely related sequences. Alignment of CDR3 sequences to IMGT reference sequences was used to assign V, D and J gene segments. Each retained sequence needed at least a six-nucleotide match to both a V gene segment and a J gene segment. Rearrangements were classified as productive when the CDR3 lacked stop codons and remained in frame with V and J, and all other rearrangements were classified as non-productive. CDR3 was defined according to IMGT convention as the region running from the second conserved V-encoded cysteine to the conserved J-encoded phenylalanine. The earlier analysis of some 600 of the donors excluded sequences that lacked an unambiguous match to a single V gene segment. An earlier analysis of 550 to 650 of the donors classified V segments as functional when productive rearrangements were above 56.7% and as segregating when the standard deviation between donors was above 5%. A statistical classification framework was built for diagnosing cytomegalovirus status from the catalog of TCR beta chain sequences. In a later analysis, V and J genes were assigned by comparing TCR nucleotide sequences against IMGT/GENE-DB human TR gene sequences. The TCRdist pipeline was used in a later analysis to assign CDR3 sequences and most-parsimonious VDJ recombination scenarios. In a later analysis, every TCR beta chain was defined by the combination of its CDR3 amino acid sequence and its V-gene family, and reads without a unique V-gene family were dropped. To address suspected cross-contamination and a sequencing artifact, a later analysis removed around 600 highly shared, low-generation-probability nucleotide sequences. In a later analysis, a clonal expansion index for each public chain was calculated from normalized within-repertoire ranks of inferred template counts. In a later analysis, generation probabilities were computed with a VDJ recombination model fitted to out-of-frame rearrangements, and the resulting probabilities were checked against IGoR. In a later analysis, hypergeometric tests were used to score TCR-TCR, TCR-HLA and TCR-CMV co-occurrence, with a repertoire-size bias correction applied to TCR pairs. In a later analysis, false discovery rates were estimated by permuting HLA or CMV assignments 20 times. In a later analysis, co-occurring TCRs were grouped using DBSCAN, and TCRdist sequence similarity was added for clustering within HLA-allele-positive subsets. For co-occurrence clustering, repertoires with fewer than 30,000 or more than 120,000 public chains were excluded, along with 5 or 6 repertoires with anomalous nucleotide sharing. This immuneACCESS table, as held by TCRdb, lists in-frame sequences with V and J called but not all clones. Of the missing ones, under half trace to an unresolved V gene in checked studies; the others have no known cause. From that table come the V and J calls and clone size; the DNA was used to work out D and trimming. This sample has around 160,000 clones in its table, and roughly four fifths of those were observed once. 3% of the sample belongs to the ten largest clones.

In the germline V gene, CDR1 corresponds to ENHRY and CDR2 to SYGVKD. The CDR3 starts with the cysteine, ends with the phenylalanine, and has 16 residues. Only CDR3 DNA is held: 48 bases, read in frame from base 1. The entry originates in a study of cytomegalovirus exposure and HLA in healthy donors (dated by TCRdb to about 2017). Regarding the research as a whole: An earlier analysis of some 500 of the donors reported approximately 270 Gb of sequence data and 117 million unique TCR beta sequences from about 180 million T cells. The T cell repertoires of several hundred subjects were profiled by immunosequencing and related to cytomegalovirus serostatus. About five DR-DQ haplotypes were treated as single units for association and clustering because of strong linkage in the cohort. In addition to the first cohort of 666 subjects, a separate validation cohort of 100 to 150 different subjects was used. Donor age, sex, ethnicity and CMV serostatus were compiled alongside the repertoire data. The aim of the study was to test whether cataloging public T cell receptors could identify signatures of past pathogen exposure. Of the roughly 430 genotyped donors, about 80% fell in the genetic ancestry cluster associated with self-reported Caucasian donors. HLA typing included class I and class II loci at four-digit resolution. To predict cytomegalovirus infection status, the study brought together high-throughput TCR immunosequencing, statistical association of individual TCRs with disease status, and machine learning. Roughly 300 gigabases of sequencing data and roughly 80 million unique TCR sequences made up an early release that covered some 640 HLA-typed donors. In an earlier analysis of about 590 of the donors, high-throughput TCR beta sequencing was used to judge whether each TCR beta V gene segment behaved as functional or pseudogenic. The number of typed donors differed by locus: about 620-640 for A, B, C, DRB1 and DQB1; some 540 for DQA1; approximately 610 for DPA1; and around 490 for DPB1. To study patterns of TCR occurrence, a later analysis re-analyzed previously published TCR beta repertoires from 650 to 750 donors and added high-resolution HLA genotyping. In a later genetic analysis, genome-wide SNP genotypes for about 55% of the 666 donors were used, and that subset was treated as a discovery cohort. Across some 400 genotyped donors of the cohort, an average of about 240,000 unique TCR beta nucleotide sequences per donor were sequenced, and approximately 17% of those sequences were non-productive. Every repertoire in the discovery cohort had been generated on one and the same sequencing platform. Rather than using new phenotypic data, the later analysis identified candidate immune exposures from TCR beta sequences and from how often those sequences occurred across donors. The paper as a whole reports these results and caveats: A cluster of highly shared sequence variants was judged likely to be a technical artifact of the sequencing pipeline. An association between a missense DCLRE1C variant and V-gene and J-gene trimming of TCR beta chains was found in a later genetic analysis and replicated in an independent cohort. In a later analysis, HLA-associated TCR beta chains showed more clonal expansion and lower generation probabilities than non-associated chains that were equally common. Most CMV-associated TCR beta chains appeared to be HLA-restricted in a later analysis, and the HLA associations seemed to be driven largely by CMV exposure. Immune exposure information for the cohort was limited to CMV serostatus. Correlated functional status among segregating V segments might reflect linkage disequilibrium, but an unknown experimental factor could not be ruled out. Presence/absence analyses assumed roughly uniform sequencing depth across donors, an assumption that may not hold. The 87-base-pair reads could not distinguish some IMGT-functional V segments, including TRBV6-2 and TRBV6-3, so those segments were excluded. In a later analysis, TCR association rates were found to vary across HLA loci, with the most associated TCRs seen for DRB1 alleles and the fewest for HLA-C alleles. At a false discovery rate of 0.05, a later analysis linked 16,951 TCR beta sequences to specific HLA alleles. A total of roughly 160 TCR beta chains were listed by the study as associated with cytomegalovirus. A further reported finding was that TCR beta sequences accurately predicted the HLA-A and HLA-B alleles for most subjects in the first cohort. When HLA alleles, especially DR and DQ, strongly co-occurred, TCR associations were difficult to assign to individual alleles. This cohort had only TCR beta chains sequenced, and the lack of alpha or paired-chain data limited which features could be detected. In a later genetic analysis, fewer N-insertions in productive TCRs were reported among donors in an Asian-associated ancestry cluster than the approximately 710-donor mean. Over 15 rarely observed V segments, including chromosome 9 orphons, were excluded from the earlier analysis of a few hundred of the donors because counts were too low. According to a later analysis, parvovirus B19, influenza, CMV and Epstein-Barr virus appeared linked to several top co-occurrence clusters. Most TCR sequences were observed very rarely across donors, whereas some public TCRs were present in many individuals. In vitro tests confirmed that a few of the cytomegalovirus-associated TCR beta chains recognize cytomegalovirus antigens. An earlier analysis of 587 of the donors showed that most TCR beta V segments appeared in productive rearrangements either about 87% or about 30% of the time, which broadly matched IMGT annotations. The classifier was reported to diagnose cytomegalovirus status with high specificity and sensitivity in both the original cohort and the validation cohort. The authors suggested that the approach could potentially be generalized to other disease states and immunological phenotypes. Because HLA typing was unavailable for some donors at each locus, only the typed subset was used in association tests.

This receptor chain uses TRBV10-3 and TRBJ2-5; the junction holds 9 bases that match TRBD1. The J call may be mistaken, given a closer DNA end match to TRBJ2-7. The sample was PBMCs. The receptor was derived from a man aged 35 to 55 in good health and CMV-seropositive. The bases read TGTGCCATCAGTGACGTATTACAGGGGGCTGTCTACGAGCAGTACTTC. It codes for CAISDVLQGAVYEQYF.